Listed below are T cell receptor beta chains from one sample, sequenced in a study of blood T cell repertoires in COVID-19. TCRdb's table, derived via immunoSEQ multiplex PCR, lists solely in-frame clones and lacks some. Of roughly 40,000 clones listed, roughly 85% are singletons. The sample consisted of peripheral blood. These receptors all come from a woman in her seventies in a cohort sampled during active COVID-19. Both conserved end residues are part of each CDR3.

J gene,V gene,CDR3 protein
TRBJ1-6,TRBV19,CASKNTGVNSPLHF
TRBJ2-7,TRBV18,CASSPGTGLKDEQYF
TRBJ2-1,TRBV29-1,CSVTSGTSGSSYNEQFF
TRBJ1-2,TRBV6-5,CASTSRGTVYGYTF
TRBJ2-3,TRBV10-1,CASSPGTSGRRADTQYF
TRBJ1-2,TRBV3-1/TRBV3-2,CASSQLDRANNGYTF
TRBJ1-1,TRBV14,CASAGYAEAFF
TRBJ2-2,TRBV28,CASSRTGSTGELFF
TRBJ1-2,TRBV27,CASSLWSGDHGYTF
TRBJ1-3,TRBV28,CASTPYGRGLGNTIYF
TRBJ2-7,TRBV13,CASSFPRDSASYEQYF
TRBJ2-2,TRBV9,CASSSLQGGTGELFF
TRBJ1-4,TRBV3-1/TRBV3-2,CARTQDEKLFF
TRBJ2-3,TRBV30,CAWSGYPSTDTQYF
TRBJ2-2,TRBV7-3,CASSGPGSGGENAGELFF
TRBJ2-1,TRBV28,CASSTGRSTAYNEQFF
TRBJ2-1,TRBV6-2/TRBV6-3,CASSYTSESSYNEQFF
TRBJ2-1,TRBV6-2/TRBV6-3,CASSYGRLAGDPNEQFF
TRBJ1-2,TRBV19,CASSLPGQGSGYGYTF
TRBJ2-1,TRBV5-1,CASSLLASGRNEQFF
TRBJ2-1,TRBV5-1,CASSPGQGRDEQFF
TRBJ2-3,TRBV5-1,CASSSGLAGGWDTDTQYF
TRBJ2-7,TRBV9,CASSVGSSGNYEQYF
TRBJ2-3,TRBV28,CASSSLAGGQTDTQYF
TRBJ1-6,TRBV6-1,CASSGGGQGTWLSYNSPLHF
TRBJ2-5,TRBV29-1,CSVGNSYGQETQYF
TRBJ2-1,TRBV7-9,CASSPVGAREGEQFF
TRBJ2-3,TRBV6-5,CASSPTVGQWDTQYF
TRBJ2-1,TRBV6-5,CASSRGGSDEQFF
TRBJ1-4,TRBV5-1,CASSEGILNEKLFF
TRBJ1-1,TRBV6-5,CASTLDRGNTEAFF
TRBJ2-1,TRBV5-6,CASSLGAGVWNEQFF
TRBJ1-1,TRBV11-1,CASSLARYTEAFF